This T cell receptor (beta chain) derives from a study of cytomegalovirus exposure and HLA in healthy donors. In the PCR, 60 Vbeta and 13 Jbeta primers were used. TCRdb's copy holds only in-frame clones and misses some; the assay was immunoSEQ multiplex PCR. The sample shows about 160,000 clones, roughly four fifths of them seen only once. The V and J ends lost 1 base and 4 bases, in that order; junction bases with no gene match: 3. The germline CDR1 and CDR2 sequences are SGHTA and FQGNSA. This CDR3 is built from 14 residues. This TCR was recovered from a female donor in good health and CMV-seronegative. The sample was PBMCs. This chain links TRBV7-2 with TRBJ2-5; 7 bases match TRBD2. In DNA form, the CDR3 reads TGTGCCAGCAGCTTAGGCGGGGGAGGAGAGACCCAGTACTTC. It yields the protein CASSLGGGGETQYF.